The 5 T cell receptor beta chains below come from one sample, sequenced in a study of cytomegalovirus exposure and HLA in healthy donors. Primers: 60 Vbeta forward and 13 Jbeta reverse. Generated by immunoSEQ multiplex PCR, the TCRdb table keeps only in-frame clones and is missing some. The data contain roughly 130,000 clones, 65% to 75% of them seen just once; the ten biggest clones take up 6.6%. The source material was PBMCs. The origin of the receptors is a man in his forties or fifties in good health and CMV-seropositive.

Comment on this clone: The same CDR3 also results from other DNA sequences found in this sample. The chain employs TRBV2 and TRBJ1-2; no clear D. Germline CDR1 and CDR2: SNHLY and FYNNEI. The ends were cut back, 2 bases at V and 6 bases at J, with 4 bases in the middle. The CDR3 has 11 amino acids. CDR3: CASSESNGYTF. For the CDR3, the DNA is TGTGCCAGCAGTGAATCAAATGGCTACACCTTC.

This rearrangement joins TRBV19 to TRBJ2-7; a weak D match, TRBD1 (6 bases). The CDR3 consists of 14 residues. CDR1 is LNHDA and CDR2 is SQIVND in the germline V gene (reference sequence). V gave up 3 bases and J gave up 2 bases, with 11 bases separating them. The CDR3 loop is CASSIRQATYEQYF. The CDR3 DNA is TGTGCCAGTAGTATTCGACAGGCTACCTACGAGCAGTACTTC.

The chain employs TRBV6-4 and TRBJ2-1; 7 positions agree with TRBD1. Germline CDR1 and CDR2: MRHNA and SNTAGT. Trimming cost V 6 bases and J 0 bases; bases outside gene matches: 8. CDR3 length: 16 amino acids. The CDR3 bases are TGTGCCAGCAGCAGGGATGACAGGGACTCCTACAATGAGCAGTTCTTC. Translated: CASSRDDRDSYNEQFF.

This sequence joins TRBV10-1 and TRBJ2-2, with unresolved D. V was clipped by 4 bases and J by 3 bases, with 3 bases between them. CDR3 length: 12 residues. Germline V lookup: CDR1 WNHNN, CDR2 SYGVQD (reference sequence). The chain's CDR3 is CASSVYTGELFF. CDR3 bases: TGCGCCAGCAGTGTATACACCGGGGAGCTGTTTTTT.

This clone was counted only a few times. The CDR3 region has the DNA TGTGCCAGCATTTATATAGCGAGGGACACTGAAGCTTTCTTT. As protein: CASIYIARDTEAFF. The chain joins TRBV6-1 to TRBJ1-1; no reliable D call. This CDR3 spans 14 amino acids. Trimming took 7 bases from V and 3 from J, leaving 15 bases between them. Per the germline V gene, CDR1 is MNHNS and CDR2 is SASEGT.